The 6 T cell receptor beta chains presented below share a single source sample, sequenced in a study of blood T cell repertoires in COVID-19. Sequenced by immunoSEQ multiplex PCR; TCRdb stores in-frame clones only, minus some. The sample has approximately 50,000 clones, roughly nine tenths seen once. Sequencing was done on a sample of peripheral blood. These receptors were collected from a human donor in a cohort sampled during active COVID-19.

The gene calls are TRBV4-1 and TRBJ1-2, with 7 bases identical to TRBD1. Germline values: CDR1 MGHRA, CDR2 YSYEKL. The CDR3 loop spans 16 amino acids. Germline trimming cut 2 bases from V and 5 bases from J; bases unmatched to any gene: 11. The CDR3 region has the DNA TGCGCCAGCAGCCAATTAAGGGCAGGGGGAGTATATGGCTACACCTTC. As protein: CASSQLRAGGVYGYTF.

The rearrangement uses TRBV24-1 and TRBJ1-2, with D possibly matching TRBD1 (6 bases). Germline V gene sequence: CDR1 KGHDR, CDR2 SFDVKD. V was trimmed by 2 bases and J by 6 bases, leaving 9 bases between them. This CDR3 has 13 amino acids. The CDR3 DNA follows: TGTGCCACCAGTGATTGGGGGCTCGATGGCTACACCTTC. Encoded protein: CATSDWGLDGYTF.

This clone was picked up one time. The chain couples TRBV2 to TRBJ2-3; 10 bases are a match to TRBD2. CDR1 is SNHLY, CDR2 FYNNEI, per germline. V lost 5 bases to trimming and J lost 5 bases; unmatched junction nucleotides: 4. This CDR3 is 14 amino acids long. CDR3 DNA: TGTGCCAGCAGTTCTGGACTAGCGGTAGATACGCAGTATTTT. Translating it yields CASSSGLAVDTQYF.

This sequence joins TRBV27 and TRBJ1-1; the D gene is possibly TRBD1 (6 bases). The CDR3 spans 15 residues. CDR1 is MNHEY, CDR2 SMNVEV, per germline (reference sequence). The V end was cut by 2 bases, the J end by 1 base, with 11 bases between. The DNA of the CDR3 is TGTGCCAGCAGTTTAGGTCTGACAGGGAACACTGAAGCTTTCTTT. It codes for CASSLGLTGNTEAFF.

This rearrangement joins TRBV12-3 or TRBV12-4 to TRBJ2-1; weak D call: TRBD1 (6 bases). With 8 bases removed from V and 12 bases from J, the gap between germline ends came to 17 bases. This CDR3 contains 12 residues. CDR3 in amino acids: CASLLLGAGQFF. CDR3 in DNA: TGTGCCAGCCTCCTCCTGGGGGCGGGGCAGTTCTTC.

This chain uses TRBV9 with TRBJ2-3; tentatively, D is TRBD1 (5 bases). Germline V gives CDR1 SGDLS, CDR2 YYNGEE. There are 14 residues in the CDR3. Trimming took off 0 bases at V and 6 bases at J, with 11 bases between the two ends. The CDR3 is CASSVDIGVDTQYF. CDR3 coding DNA: TGTGCCAGCAGCGTAGATATAGGGGTGGATACGCAGTATTTT.